Listed below are T cell receptor beta chains from one sample, sequenced in a study of human T cells and chemical hapten exposure. One entry per CDR3 protein, called by TCRdb with MiXCR from the 5' RACE reads. The data contain under 150,000 distinct CDR3 sequences, roughly 19% of them singletons. The receptor set was obtained from a human donor in good health. Each CDR3 is given with its conserved first and last residue. A D gene is named only where the DNA matches it firmly. Some rows have no size entry. The others give once, few or many, or a class for an expanded clone.

V	size	D	J	CDR3	DNA
TRBV6-5	few	TRBD1	TRBJ2-1	CASRGTGSYNEQFF	TGTGCCAGCAGGGGGACAGGCTCCTACAATGAGCAGTTCTTC
TRBV29-1	few	NA	TRBJ1-5	CSVGQGSGSNQPQHF	TGCAGCGTGGGGCAGGGTTCGGGGAGCAATCAGCCCCAGCATTTT
TRBV30	few	NA	TRBJ2-6	CAWQGYGANVLTF	TGTGCCTGGCAGGGTTACGGGGCCAACGTCCTGACTTTC
TRBV18	few	TRBD1	TRBJ2-3	CASSPPTGGDDTQYF	TGTGCCAGCTCACCGCCGACAGGGGGCGACGATACGCAGTATTTT
TRBV28	few	NA	TRBJ2-7	CASSFAFPVEQYF	TGTGCCAGCAGCTTCGCTTTTCCGGTCGAGCAGTACTTC
TRBV24-1	few	NA	TRBJ2-1	CATSAPAHNEQFF	TGTGCCACCAGTGCCCCCGCGCACAATGAGCAGTTCTTC
TRBV12-3/TRBV12-4	few	NA	TRBJ2-1	CASSLAGGGYNEQFF	TGTGCCAGCAGTTTAGCGGGAGGGGGATACAATGAGCAGTTCTTC
TRBV20-1	few	TRBD1	TRBJ1-3	CSASRDRAFGNTIYF	TGCAGTGCTAGTCGGGACAGGGCGTTTGGAAACACCATATATTTT
TRBV6-6	NA	NA	TRBJ2-7	CASRAGSSGYEQYF	TGTGCCAGCCGAGCAGGGTCCTCGGGCTACGAGCAGTACTTC
TRBV9	NA	NA	TRBJ2-1	CASGTHTDEQFF	TGTGCCAGCGGCACTCATACGGATGAGCAGTTCTTC
TRBV15	few	NA	TRBJ1-5	CATSRVGLQGQPQHF	TGTGCCACCAGCAGAGTAGGACTTCAAGGTCAGCCCCAGCATTTT